This record covers a single T cell receptor (beta chain). What it binds is not known. The junction differs from germline at one of its ends, possibly a read error. These data come from a study of cytomegalovirus exposure and HLA in healthy donors. This PCR relied on a set of 60 Vbeta primers and 13 Jbeta primers. Sequencing used immunoSEQ multiplex PCR; TCRdb keeps in-frame clones, though not all of them. Here the sample spans nearly 110,000 clones, approximately 80% being singletons. The germline V gene encodes CDR1 SQVTM and CDR2 ANQGSEA. The CDR3 is made up of 15 amino acids. Points from the study as a whole: Productive status was seen about 90% or about 30% of the time for most TCR beta V segments in an earlier analysis.

The receptor comes from a male donor in good health and CMV-seronegative. What was sequenced was PBMCs. J is TRBJ2-3 and V is TRBV29-1; a weak D match, TRBD2 (5 bases). CDR3 in DNA: TGCAGCTCCAAAGTAGGCGGAGGCGTTACAGATCCGCAGTATTTT. This gives the protein CSSKVGGGVTDPQYF.